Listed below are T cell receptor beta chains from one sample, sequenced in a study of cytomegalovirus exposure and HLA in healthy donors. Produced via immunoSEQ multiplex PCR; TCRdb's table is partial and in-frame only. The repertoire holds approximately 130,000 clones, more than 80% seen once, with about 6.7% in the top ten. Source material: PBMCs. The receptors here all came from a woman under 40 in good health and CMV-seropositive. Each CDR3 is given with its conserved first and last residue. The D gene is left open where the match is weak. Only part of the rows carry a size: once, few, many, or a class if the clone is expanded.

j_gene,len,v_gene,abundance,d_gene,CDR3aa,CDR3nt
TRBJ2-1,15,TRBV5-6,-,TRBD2,CASSQSRLAHDEQFF,TGTGCCAGCAGCCAAAGCAGACTAGCGCATGATGAGCAGTTCTTC
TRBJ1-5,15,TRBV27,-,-,CASSSSTGPNQPQHF,TGTGCCAGCAGTTCATCGACAGGCCCCAATCAGCCCCAGCATTTT
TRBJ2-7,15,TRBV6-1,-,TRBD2,CASRGGWGRNYEQYF,TGTGCCAGCAGGGGAGGGTGGGGTCGAAACTACGAGCAGTACTTC
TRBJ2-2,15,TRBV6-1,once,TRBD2,CASSQRGANTGELFF,TGTGCCAGCAGCCAGCGGGGGGCGAACACCGGGGAGCTGTTTTTT
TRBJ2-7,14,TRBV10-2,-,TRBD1,CASSEAGQGYEQYF,TGCGCCAGCAGTGAAGCGGGACAGGGCTACGAGCAGTACTTC
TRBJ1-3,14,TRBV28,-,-,CASSFRESGNTIYF,TGTGCCAGCAGTTTCCGGGAGTCTGGAAACACCATATATTTT
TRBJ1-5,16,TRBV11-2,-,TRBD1,CASPRATGGGFQPQHF,TGTGCCAGCCCCCGGGCGACAGGGGGAGGATTTCAGCCCCAGCATTTT
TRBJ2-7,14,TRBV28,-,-,CASSRGTSSYEQYF,TGTGCCAGCAGTCGGGGGACCTCTTCCTACGAGCAGTACTTC
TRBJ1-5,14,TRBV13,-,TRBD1,CASSTQGVRGPQHF,TGTGCCAGCAGCACTCAGGGGGTTAGGGGGCCCCAGCATTTT
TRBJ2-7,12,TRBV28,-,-,CASSILAYEQYF,TGTGCCAGCAGTATCCTAGCCTACGAGCAGTACTTC
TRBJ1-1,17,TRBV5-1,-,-,CASGEGGDSLSSTEAFF,TGCGCCAGCGGGGAGGGGGGTGACAGTCTATCGAGCACTGAAGCTTTCTTT
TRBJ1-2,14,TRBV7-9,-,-,CASSQSGRGRGYTF,TGTGCCAGCAGCCAGTCCGGGCGTGGGAGAGGCTACACCTTC
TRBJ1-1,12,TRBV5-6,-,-,CASSFTGIEAFF,TGTGCCAGCAGCTTCACAGGCATTGAAGCTTTCTTT
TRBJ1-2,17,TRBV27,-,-,CASSRWKGQPPNYGYTF,TGTGCCAGCAGCCGCTGGAAAGGACAGCCCCCTAACTATGGCTACACCTTC
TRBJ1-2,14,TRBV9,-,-,CASSVVSGNYGYTF,TGTGCCAGCAGCGTAGTTTCAGGGAACTATGGCTACACCTTC
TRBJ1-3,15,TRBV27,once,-,CASSLSAGVGNTIYF,TGTGCCAGCAGTTTATCGGCAGGGGTTGGAAACACCATATATTTT
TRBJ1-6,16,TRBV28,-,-,CASSQQGRGNNSPLHF,TGTGCCAGCAGTCAACAGGGAAGGGGTAATAATTCACCCCTCCACTTT
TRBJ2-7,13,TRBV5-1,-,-,CASSLGQDSEQYF,TGCGCCAGCAGCTTGGGACAGGACAGCGAGCAGTACTTC
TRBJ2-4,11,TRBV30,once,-,CAWGVVDIQYF,TGTGCCTGGGGAGTGGTGGACATTCAGTACTTC
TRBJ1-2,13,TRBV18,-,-,CASSPQEGRGYTF,TGTGCCAGCTCACCACAGGAGGGGCGAGGCTACACCTTC
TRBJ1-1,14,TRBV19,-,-,CASSIRGGDTEAFF,TGTGCCAGTAGTATAAGGGGTGGGGACACTGAAGCTTTCTTT
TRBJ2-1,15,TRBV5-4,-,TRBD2,CASSLISGGINEQFF,TGTGCCAGCAGCTTGATTAGCGGGGGAATTAATGAGCAGTTCTTC
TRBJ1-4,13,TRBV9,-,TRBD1,CASGPGGNEKLFF,TGTGCCAGCGGCCCAGGGGGCAATGAAAAACTGTTTTTT
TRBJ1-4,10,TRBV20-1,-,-,CSARSEKLFF,TGCAGTGCTAGGAGTGAAAAACTGTTTTTT
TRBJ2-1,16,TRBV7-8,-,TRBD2,CASSFPTSGGDNEQFF,TGTGCCAGCAGCTTTCCGACTAGCGGGGGTGACAATGAGCAGTTCTTC
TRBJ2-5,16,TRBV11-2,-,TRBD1,CASSFQTGARIETQYF,TGTGCCAGCAGCTTCCAGACAGGGGCGAGGATAGAGACCCAGTACTTC
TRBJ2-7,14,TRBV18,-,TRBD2,CASSPGLAGDEQYF,TGTGCCAGCTCACCCGGACTAGCGGGAGACGAGCAGTACTTC
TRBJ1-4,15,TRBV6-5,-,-,CASSYSGGFNEKLFF,TGTGCCAGCAGTTACTCGGGGGGATTTAATGAAAAACTGTTTTTT
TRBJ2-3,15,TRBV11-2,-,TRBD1,CASSRLSGGLDTQYF,TGTGCCAGCAGCCGCTTGTCAGGGGGCTTAGATACGCAGTATTTT
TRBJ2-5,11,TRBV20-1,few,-,CSAESQETQYF,TGCAGCGCTGAGAGCCAAGAGACCCAGTACTTC
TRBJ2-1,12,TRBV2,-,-,CASSERFNEQFF,TGTGCCAGCAGTGAGAGATTCAATGAGCAGTTCTTC
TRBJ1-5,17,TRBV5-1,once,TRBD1,CASSPRRQGYSNQPQHF,TGCGCCAGCAGCCCCCGTCGACAGGGTTATAGCAATCAGCCCCAGCATTTT
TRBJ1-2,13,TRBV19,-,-,CASSPGMGLYYTF,TGTGCCAGTAGCCCTGGTATGGGACTCTACTACACCTTC
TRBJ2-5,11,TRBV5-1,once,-,CASSSAREQYF,TGCGCCAGCAGCTCGGCTAGGGAGCAGTACTTC
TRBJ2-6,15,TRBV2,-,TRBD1,CASSADRAGANVLTF,TGTGCCAGCAGTGCGGACAGGGCGGGGGCCAACGTCCTGACTTTC
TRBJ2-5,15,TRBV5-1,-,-,CASSLAHYPEETQYF,TGCGCCAGCAGCTTGGCCCACTACCCTGAAGAGACCCAGTACTTC
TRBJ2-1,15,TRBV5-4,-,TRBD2,CASSLTSGGHNEQFF,TGTGCCAGCAGCTTGACTAGCGGGGGACACAATGAGCAGTTCTTC
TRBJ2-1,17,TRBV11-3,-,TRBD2,CASSLEEGVAGAHEQFF,TGTGCCAGCAGCTTAGAAGAGGGAGTAGCGGGAGCCCATGAGCAGTTCTTC
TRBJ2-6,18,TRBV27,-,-,CASSPKRLGLAGANVLTF,TGTGCCAGCAGTCCAAAAAGACTAGGCCTAGCTGGGGCCAACGTCCTGACTTTC